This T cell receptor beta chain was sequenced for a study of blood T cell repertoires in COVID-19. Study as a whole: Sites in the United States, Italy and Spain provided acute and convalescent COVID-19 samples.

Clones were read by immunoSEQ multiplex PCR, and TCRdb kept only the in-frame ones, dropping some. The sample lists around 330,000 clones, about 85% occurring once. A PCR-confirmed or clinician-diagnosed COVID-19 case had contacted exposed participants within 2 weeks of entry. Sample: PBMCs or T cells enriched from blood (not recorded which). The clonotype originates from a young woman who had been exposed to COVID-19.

The CDR3 loop reads CASSSGSGPSYEQYF. Here the CDR3 DNA reads TGTGCCAGCTCATCGGGGAGCGGGCCGTCCTACGAGCAGTACTTC. The chain employs TRBV18 and TRBJ2-7; tentatively, D is TRBD2 (6 bases). The germline V gene encodes CDR1 KGHSH and CDR2 LQKENI. Trimming pared 5 bases from V and 1 base from J, leaving 15 bases between. This CDR3 comprises 15 residues.